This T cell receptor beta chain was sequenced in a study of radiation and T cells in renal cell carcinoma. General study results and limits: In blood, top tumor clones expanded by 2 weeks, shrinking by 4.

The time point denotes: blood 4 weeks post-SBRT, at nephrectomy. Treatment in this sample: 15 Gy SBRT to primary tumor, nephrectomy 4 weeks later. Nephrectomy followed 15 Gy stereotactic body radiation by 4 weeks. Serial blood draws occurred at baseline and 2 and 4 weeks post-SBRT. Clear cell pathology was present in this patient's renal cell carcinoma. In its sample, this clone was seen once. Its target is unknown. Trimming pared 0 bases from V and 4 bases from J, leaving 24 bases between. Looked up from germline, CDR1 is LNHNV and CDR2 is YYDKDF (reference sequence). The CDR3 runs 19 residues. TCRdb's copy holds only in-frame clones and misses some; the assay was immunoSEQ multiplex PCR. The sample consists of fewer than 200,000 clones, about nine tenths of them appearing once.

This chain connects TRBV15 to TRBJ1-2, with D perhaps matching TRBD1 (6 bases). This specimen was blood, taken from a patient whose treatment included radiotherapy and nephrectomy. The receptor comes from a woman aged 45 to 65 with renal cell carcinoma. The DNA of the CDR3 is TGTGCCACCAGCAGAGATTACTCCGGGGGCCAGGAGTATCGCTATGGCTACACCTTC. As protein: CATSRDYSGGQEYRYGYTF.